The clone carrying this T cell receptor beta chain has a count of ten or more. Its antigen is still unknown. The data were obtained in a study of T cells in Graves' hyperthyroidism and ophthalmopathy. Study-level results: Blood samples included most of the expanded thyroid clonotypes exceeding 0.001.

Hyperthyroidism was newly diagnosed in patients aged 18 to 65 (duration under 2 months). There were TCR beta CDR3 regions amplified from RNA transcripts. TCR CDR3 underwent first-round RT-PCR with the HTBI primer set. From the multiplex PCR reads, TCRdb called clonotypes with MiXCR, one entry per CDR3 protein. The table has around 99,000 distinct CDR3 sequences, roughly 15% seen once. The junction had 10 bases not matched to a gene; V was cut back by 5 bases and J by 5 bases. The CDR3 is 15 amino acids. The sample consisted of blood. The chain has TRBV12-3 or TRBV12-4 and TRBJ1-1; 8 nucleotides agree with TRBD1. This sequence originates from a woman aged 50 to 65 with Graves' hyperthyroidism. The CDR3 here is CASSPRTGSRTEAFF. Here the CDR3 DNA reads TGTGCCAGCAGTCCAAGGACAGGGAGTCGGACTGAAGCTTTCTTT.